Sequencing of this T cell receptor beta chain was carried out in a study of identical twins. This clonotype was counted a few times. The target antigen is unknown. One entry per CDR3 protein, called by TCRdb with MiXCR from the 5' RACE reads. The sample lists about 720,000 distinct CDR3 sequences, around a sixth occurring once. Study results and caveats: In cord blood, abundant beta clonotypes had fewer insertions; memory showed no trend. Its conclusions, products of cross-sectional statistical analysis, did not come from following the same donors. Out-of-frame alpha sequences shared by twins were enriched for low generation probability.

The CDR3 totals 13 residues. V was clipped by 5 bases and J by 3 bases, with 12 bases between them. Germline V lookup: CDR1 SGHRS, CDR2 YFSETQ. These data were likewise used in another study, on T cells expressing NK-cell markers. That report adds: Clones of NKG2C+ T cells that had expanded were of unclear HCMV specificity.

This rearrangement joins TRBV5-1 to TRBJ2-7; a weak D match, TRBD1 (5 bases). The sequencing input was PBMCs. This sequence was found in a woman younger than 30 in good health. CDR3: CASRPTANYEQYF. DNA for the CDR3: TGCGCCAGCAGACCGACAGCTAACTACGAGCAGTACTTC. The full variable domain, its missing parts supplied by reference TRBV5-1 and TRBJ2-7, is KAGVTQTPRYLIKTRGQQVTLSCSPISGHRSVSWYQQTPGQGLQFLFEYFSETQRNKGNFPGRFSGRQFSNSRSEMNVSTLELGDSALYLCASRPTANYEQYFGPGTRLTVT.